This TCR beta chain was identified in a study of T-cell reconstitution after alpha-beta-depleted transplantation in children. CDR1 and CDR2 from the germline V gene are KGHDR and SFDVKD. Unmatched junction bases numbered 3, after V lost 3 bases and J lost 6 bases. The CDR3 runs to 15 residues. The count of this clonotype is one. Antigen unknown. Study outcomes and limitations: Several hundred expanded graft clones reportedly supplied alpha-beta T cells about two months after transplant. Surviving thymic progenitors and recipient T cells were the source of high TCRbeta diversity at day 60 in some patients. Diversity and T-cell counts at one year after transplant derived mostly from new T cells.

Unique molecular identifiers were used to barcode this TCRbeta library. Using its own MiXCR run on the PCR reads, TCRdb lists one record per CDR3 protein. The table has 900,000 or so distinct CDR3 sequences, about 15% seen once. This sequence joins TRBV24-1 and TRBJ1-3, with 11 bases that match TRBD1. The clonotype was recovered from a male patient between 10 and 17 years old who had a stem cell transplant for acute lymphoblastic leukemia, so the T cells may come from the graft donor. Sequences were derived from PBMCs, mostly from graft donor cells, sampled 360 days after TCRalphabeta/CD19-depleted stem cell transplant. For the CDR3, the DNA is TGTGCCACCAGTGATGGGGGACAGGGGGAAAACACCATATATTTT. Its protein is CATSDGGQGENTIYF.